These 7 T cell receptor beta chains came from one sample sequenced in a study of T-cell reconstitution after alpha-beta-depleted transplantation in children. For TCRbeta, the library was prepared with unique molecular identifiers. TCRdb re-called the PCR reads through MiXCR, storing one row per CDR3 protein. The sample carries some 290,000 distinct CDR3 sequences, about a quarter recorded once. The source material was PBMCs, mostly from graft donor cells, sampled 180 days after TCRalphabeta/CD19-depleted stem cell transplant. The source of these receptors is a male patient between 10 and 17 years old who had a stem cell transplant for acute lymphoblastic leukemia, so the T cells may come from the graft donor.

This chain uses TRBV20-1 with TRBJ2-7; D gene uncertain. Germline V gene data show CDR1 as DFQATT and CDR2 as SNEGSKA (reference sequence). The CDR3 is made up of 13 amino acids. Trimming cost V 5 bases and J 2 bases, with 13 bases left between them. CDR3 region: CSACPDAAYEQYF. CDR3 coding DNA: TGCAGTGCTTGCCCAGATGCAGCCTACGAGCAGTACTTC.

DNA for the CDR3: TGCGCCAGCAGCTTGGGGGGGACAGGGGGCGCTTCTGGCTACACCTTC. It yields the protein CASSLGGTGGASGYTF. The chain links TRBV5-1 to TRBJ1-2; 12 bases are a match to TRBD1. The germline V gene has CDR1 SGHRS and CDR2 YFSETQ. The CDR3 contains 16 residues. Trimming removed 0 bases from V and 7 bases from J; junction bases left unmatched: 7.

In DNA, the CDR3 is TGTGCCAGCAGTTTAGGGACTAGACCGTATTTT. Translating it yields CASSLGTRPYF. V and J are TRBV12-3 or TRBV12-4 and TRBJ2-3; 7 bases agree with TRBD2. The V and J ends lost 1 base and 14 bases, in that order; junction bases with no gene match: 3. The CDR3 runs 11 residues.

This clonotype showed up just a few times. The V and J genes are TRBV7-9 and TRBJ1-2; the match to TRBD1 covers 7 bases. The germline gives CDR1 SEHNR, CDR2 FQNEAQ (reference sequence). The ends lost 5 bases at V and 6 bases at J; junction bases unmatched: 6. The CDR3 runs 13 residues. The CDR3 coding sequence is TGTGCCAGCAGCCTGCCGACAGGGCATGGCTACACCTTC. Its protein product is CASSLPTGHGYTF.

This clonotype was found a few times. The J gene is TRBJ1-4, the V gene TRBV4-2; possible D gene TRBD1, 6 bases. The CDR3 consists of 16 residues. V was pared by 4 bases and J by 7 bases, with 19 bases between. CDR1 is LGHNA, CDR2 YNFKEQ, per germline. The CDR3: CASSPRDGGGPEKLFF. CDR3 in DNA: TGTGCCAGCAGCCCGCGGGACGGCGGGGGCCCTGAAAAACTGTTTTTT.

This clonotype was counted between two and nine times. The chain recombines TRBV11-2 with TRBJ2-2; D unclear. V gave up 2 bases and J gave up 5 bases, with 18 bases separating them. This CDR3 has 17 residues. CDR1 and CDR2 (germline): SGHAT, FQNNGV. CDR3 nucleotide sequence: TGTGCCAGCAGCTTAATCTCAGAAGGTCCGAGGACCGGGGAGCTGTTTTTT. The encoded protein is CASSLISEGPRTGELFF. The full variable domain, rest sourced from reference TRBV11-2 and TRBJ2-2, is EAGVAQSPRYKIIEKRQSVAFWCNPISGHATLYWYQQILGQGPKLLIQFQNNGVVDDSQLPKDRFSAERLKGVDSTLKIQPAKLEDSAVYLCASSLISEGPRTGELFFGEGSRLTVL.

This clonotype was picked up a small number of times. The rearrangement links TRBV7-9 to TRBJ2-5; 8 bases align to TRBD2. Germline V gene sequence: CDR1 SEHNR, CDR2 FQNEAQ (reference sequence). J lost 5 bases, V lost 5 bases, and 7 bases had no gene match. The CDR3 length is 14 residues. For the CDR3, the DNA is TGTGCCAGCAGCCACGGACTAGCTAGGGAGACCCAGTACTTC. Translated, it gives CASSHGLARETQYF.